Following are 4 T cell receptor beta chains from one sample sequenced in a study of OX40 agonist ivuxolimab in advanced cancers. Profiling relied on immunoSEQ multiplex PCR, and the TCRdb table lists in-frame clones only, not all of them. The table shows fewer than 35,000 clones, with around four fifths occurring only once. Sequencing was performed on CD4+ or CD8+ T cells sorted from blood, taken in a trial of the OX40 agonist ivuxolimab. All receptors come from an adult with an advanced solid tumor such as melanoma, head and neck, liver or kidney cancer.

This clone is a singleton in its sample. The V and J genes are TRBV6-1 and TRBJ1-4; 7 bases align to TRBD1. There are 15 residues in the CDR3. Germline V gene lookup returns CDR1 MNHNS and CDR2 SASEGT. V gave up 2 bases and J gave up 7 bases; unmatched junction bases: 7. The CDR3 DNA is TGTGCCAGCAGTGAATGGGCAGGGGGAGTTGAAAAACTGTTTTTT. Its protein product is CASSEWAGGVEKLFF.

This clone was recorded a few times. The chain uses TRBV4-1 and TRBJ1-4, with a tentative D call TRBD1 (5 bases). Germline-derived CDR1 and CDR2 are MGHRA and YSYEKL. Deletions cut 1 base from V and 10 bases from J, with 13 bases between. CDR3 length: 14 amino acids. The CDR3 coding sequence is TGCGCCAGCAGCCAAGTCGGGGGATTGGGAAAACTGTTTTTT. Translating gives CASSQVGGLGKLFF.

The genes are TRBV2 and TRBJ1-5; tentatively, D is TRBD1 (5 bases). V was clipped by 10 bases and J by 0 bases, with 10 bases between them. Germline loops: CDR1 SNHLY, CDR2 FYNNEI. This CDR3 has 13 residues. DNA for the CDR3: TGTGCCACGGGGACGGATAGCAATCAGCCCCAGCATTTT. Protein sequence: CATGTDSNQPQHF.

The chain recombines TRBV7-2 with TRBJ2-1; TRBD2 agrees at 11 bases. V was clipped by 1 base and J by 3 bases; unmatched bases: 8. CDR1 is SGHTA and CDR2 is FQGNSA in the germline V gene. CDR3 length: 18 residues. In DNA form, the CDR3 reads TGTGCCAGCAGCTTAGTCGTTAGCGGGGGGGCCTTCTACAATGAGCAGTTCTTC. Protein product: CASSLVVSGGAFYNEQFF.